This T cell receptor beta chain appears in the sequencing data of a study of response to subunit inactivated influenza vaccine. As regards this clonotype: Antigen: not known.

The study's findings and limits: It was suggested by the authors that few new T cells are recruited by each seasonal influenza vaccination.

Each CDR3 protein is one row after TCRdb ran MiXCR on the RT-PCR reads. The top ten hold about 12% of the sample, which has fewer than 700,000 distinct CDR3 sequences, roughly 13% seen once. This specimen was PBMCs from blood, taken more than 35 days after vaccination. This receptor was identified in a man aged 50 or older who received an inactivated influenza vaccine.

CDR3 in amino acids: CASSQEVSSGGVETQYF. The CDR3 DNA sequence: TGTGCCAGCAGCCAAGAAGTGTCTAGCGGGGGGGTGGAGACCCAGTACTTC. The rearrangement uses TRBV4-2 and TRBJ2-5, with 12 positions matching TRBD2. Germline V CDR1 and CDR2: LGHNA, YNFKEQ. The CDR3 is 17 amino acids. Trimming took 0 bases from V and 5 from J; bases not matched to a gene: 7.